This TCR beta chain appears in the sequencing data of a study of blood T cells in healthy people across ages. Looking at the study overall: The template switching approach captured approximately one barcoded beta molecule for every two T cells.

Through a sample-barcoded 5' primer and a J-beta primer mix, a second PCR was run for 7 to 11 cycles. Every individual sample yielded 2.5 million or more paired-end reads (each containing CDR3). Each CDR3 protein is one row after TCRdb ran MiXCR on the 5' RACE reads. Of approximately 2,000,000 distinct CDR3 sequences in the sample, 35% to 50% were seen once. Per the germline V gene, CDR1 is KGHDR and CDR2 is SFDVKD. With 6 bases clipped from V and 6 bases from J, the junction kept 6 bases outside the gene matches. The CDR3 length is 14 residues. Comments on this clonotype: As yet, its antigen is unknown.

Study outcomes and limitations: Reliance upon unsorted PBMCs precluded definitive naive versus antigen-experienced comparison.

Sequenced material: blood. V gene TRBV24-1 combines with J gene TRBJ1-4; 7 positions agree with TRBD1. This clonotype was sampled from a human donor in good health. CDR3 nucleotides: TGTGCCACCAGTACAGGGGTCTTTCATGAAAAACTGTTTTTT. Its translation: CATSTGVFHEKLFF.